This T cell receptor beta chain was found in a study of CD8 T cells in Susac syndrome. Study-level findings and limits: The study recognized that its TCR sequencing and HLA analysis covered a relatively small number of individuals.

Trimming removed 1 base from V and 8 bases from J, with 9 bases in between. The CDR3 totals 13 residues. CDR1 and CDR2 (germline): LGHDT, YNNKEL (reference sequence). Of note for this clonotype: Its specificity is not known.

Random-hexamer reverse transcription was applied to 0.5 to 1 ug RNA. TCRdb reprocessed the immunoSEQ multiplex PCR reads with MiXCR, giving one entry per CDR3 protein. This sample has some 250,000 distinct CDR3 sequences; 90% to 97% occur once, and the top ten carry less than 0.11%. The V gene is TRBV3-1, the J gene TRBJ2-1, with D perhaps TRBD1 or TRBD2 (6 bases each). The clonotype originates from a human donor with Susac syndrome. Sequencing was performed on CD4+ T cells from PBMCs. The CDR3 nucleotides read TGTGCCAGCAGCCAAGCGGGGGCGGATGAGCAGTTCTTC. Protein product: CASSQAGADEQFF.